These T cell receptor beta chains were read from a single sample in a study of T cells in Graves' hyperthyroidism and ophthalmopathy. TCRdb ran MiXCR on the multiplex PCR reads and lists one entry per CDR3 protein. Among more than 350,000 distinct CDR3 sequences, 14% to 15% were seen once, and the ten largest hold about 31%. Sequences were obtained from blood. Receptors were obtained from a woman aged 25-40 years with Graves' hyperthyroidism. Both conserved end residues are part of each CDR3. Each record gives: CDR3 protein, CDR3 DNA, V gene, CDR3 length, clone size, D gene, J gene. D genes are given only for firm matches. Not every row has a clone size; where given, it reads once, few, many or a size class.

CDR3aa: CSVAGAAGELFF
CDR3nt: TGCAGCGTTGCGGGAGCCGCCGGGGAGCTGTTTTTT
v_gene: TRBV29-1
len: 12
abundance: .
d_gene: .
j_gene: TRBJ2-2

CDR3aa: CASSLGDREYNEQFF
CDR3nt: TGTGCCAGCAGCTTGGGGGACAGGGAATACAATGAGCAGTTCTTC
v_gene: TRBV5-6
len: 15
abundance: many
d_gene: TRBD1
j_gene: TRBJ2-1

CDR3aa: CASSLGRGWGKLFF
CDR3nt: TGTGCCAGCAGCTTGGGGAGGGGCTGGGGAAAACTGTTTTTT
v_gene: TRBV7-9
len: 14
abundance: .
d_gene: .
j_gene: TRBJ1-4

CDR3aa: CASNREGYNEQFF
CDR3nt: TGTGCCAGCAACCGGGAGGGCTACAATGAGCAGTTCTTC
v_gene: TRBV2
len: 13
abundance: many
d_gene: TRBD2
j_gene: TRBJ2-1

CDR3aa: CASSIRPTGRIGSYEQYF
CDR3nt: TGTGCCAGCAGCATAAGACCGACAGGGCGCATAGGATCCTACGAGCAGTACTTC
v_gene: TRBV11-2
len: 18
abundance: .
d_gene: TRBD1
j_gene: TRBJ2-7

CDR3aa: CSASRDRGSYEQYF
CDR3nt: TGCAGTGCTAGCCGGGACAGGGGATCCTACGAGCAGTACTTC
v_gene: TRBV20-1
len: 14
abundance: .
d_gene: TRBD1
j_gene: TRBJ2-7

CDR3aa: CASSVAAGGTDTQYF
CDR3nt: TGTGCCAGCAGTGTGGCAGCGGGCGGGACAGATACGCAGTATTTT
v_gene: TRBV2
len: 15
abundance: many
d_gene: .
j_gene: TRBJ2-3

CDR3aa: CASSPGQGAAFRAFF
CDR3nt: TGTGCCAGCAGTCCGGGACAGGGGGCGGCTTTTCGAGCTTTCTTT
v_gene: TRBV27
len: 15
abundance: .
d_gene: TRBD1
j_gene: TRBJ1-1

CDR3aa: CASSGRPGLTNSPLHF
CDR3nt: TGTGCCAGCAGTGGGAGACCGGGACTGACAAATTCACCCCTCCACTTT
v_gene: TRBV2
len: 16
abundance: many
d_gene: .
j_gene: TRBJ1-6

CDR3aa: CASRTRAYNEQFF
CDR3nt: TGTGCCAGTAGAACCCGCGCTTACAATGAGCAGTTCTTC
v_gene: TRBV7-2
len: 13
abundance: .
d_gene: .
j_gene: TRBJ2-1

CDR3aa: CASSYGLAVSSYNEQFF
CDR3nt: TGTGCCAGCAGTTACGGGCTAGCGGTTAGCTCCTACAATGAGCAGTTCTTC
v_gene: TRBV6-1
len: 17
abundance: many
d_gene: TRBD2
j_gene: TRBJ2-1

CDR3aa: CASSLRQSTNEKLFF
CDR3nt: TGTGCCAGCAGTTTGAGACAGTCAACTAATGAAAAACTGTTTTTT
v_gene: TRBV7-9
len: 15
abundance: .
d_gene: .
j_gene: TRBJ1-4

CDR3aa: CSVGLPAGGPGQETQYF
CDR3nt: TGCAGCGTTGGGCTCCCAGCGGGAGGGCCCGGGCAAGAGACCCAGTACTTC
v_gene: TRBV29-1
len: 17
abundance: .
d_gene: TRBD2
j_gene: TRBJ2-5

CDR3aa: CASSPTGGGYTF
CDR3nt: TGTGCCAGCAGCCCGACAGGGGGCGGCTACACCTTC
v_gene: TRBV2
len: 12
abundance: .
d_gene: TRBD1
j_gene: TRBJ1-2

CDR3aa: CASNPPSGQETQYF
CDR3nt: TGTGCCAGCAATCCACCTAGCGGCCAAGAGACCCAGTACTTC
v_gene: TRBV6-2/TRBV6-3
len: 14
abundance: many
d_gene: TRBD2
j_gene: TRBJ2-5

CDR3aa: CASSLAGLSSGANVLTF
CDR3nt: TGTGCCAGCAGTTTAGCAGGGTTGAGCTCTGGGGCCAACGTCCTGACTTTC
v_gene: TRBV28
len: 17
abundance: few
d_gene: .
j_gene: TRBJ2-6

CDR3aa: CASSQRVGGRVEQYF
CDR3nt: TGTGCCAGCAGCCAACGGGTCGGCGGTCGGGTCGAGCAGTACTTC
v_gene: TRBV3-1
len: 15
abundance: many
d_gene: .
j_gene: TRBJ2-7

CDR3aa: CATSDLEGTGANVLTF
CDR3nt: TGTGCCACCAGTGATTTGGAGGGAACTGGGGCCAACGTCCTGACTTTC
v_gene: TRBV24-1
len: 16
abundance: .
d_gene: .
j_gene: TRBJ2-6

CDR3aa: CASSLTTSSYNEQFF
CDR3nt: TGTGCCAGCAGCCTCACTACCAGCTCCTACAATGAGCAGTTCTTC
v_gene: TRBV11-2
len: 15
abundance: many
d_gene: .
j_gene: TRBJ2-1

CDR3aa: CASSYSNLAGGYEQYF
CDR3nt: TGTGCCAGCAGTTACTCGAACCTAGCGGGAGGCTACGAGCAGTACTTC
v_gene: TRBV6-9
len: 16
abundance: .
d_gene: TRBD2
j_gene: TRBJ2-7

CDR3aa: CAIRAGGGSYNEQFF
CDR3nt: TGTGCCATCAGGGCGGGAGGTGGCTCCTACAATGAGCAGTTCTTC
v_gene: TRBV10-3
len: 15
abundance: .
d_gene: TRBD2
j_gene: TRBJ2-1

CDR3aa: CASSYGRRIGDTIYF
CDR3nt: TGTGCCAGCAGTTATGGAAGACGCATCGGGGACACCATATATTTT
v_gene: TRBV28
len: 15
abundance: .
d_gene: .
j_gene: TRBJ1-3

CDR3aa: CASHGERNTGELFF
CDR3nt: TGTGCCAGCCACGGGGAGAGAAACACCGGGGAGCTGTTTTTT
v_gene: TRBV6-2/TRBV6-3
len: 14
abundance: .
d_gene: .
j_gene: TRBJ2-2

CDR3aa: CSGHLAGAADTQYF
CDR3nt: TGCAGCGGGCATCTAGCGGGAGCGGCAGATACGCAGTATTTT
v_gene: TRBV29-1
len: 14
abundance: many
d_gene: TRBD2
j_gene: TRBJ2-3

CDR3aa: CASSPGLGATYEQYF
CDR3nt: TGTGCCAGCAGTCCGGGGCTTGGGGCCACCTACGAGCAGTACTTC
v_gene: TRBV12-3/TRBV12-4
len: 15
abundance: many
d_gene: .
j_gene: TRBJ2-7

CDR3aa: CASSLVRRFSYEQYF
CDR3nt: TGTGCCAGCAGTTTAGTCCGGCGGTTCTCCTACGAGCAGTACTTC
v_gene: TRBV12-3/TRBV12-4
len: 15
abundance: many
d_gene: .
j_gene: TRBJ2-7

CDR3aa: CASSGQGFSGNTIYF
CDR3nt: TGTGCCAGCAGCGGACAAGGGTTCTCTGGAAACACCATATATTTT
v_gene: TRBV6-5
len: 15
abundance: few
d_gene: .
j_gene: TRBJ1-3

CDR3aa: CASSPRVAGGPRTGELFF
CDR3nt: TGCGCCAGCAGCCCCCGGGTAGCGGGAGGGCCTCGCACCGGGGAGCTGTTTTTT
v_gene: TRBV5-1
len: 18
abundance: few
d_gene: TRBD2
j_gene: TRBJ2-2

CDR3aa: CASSRRQGAHTEAFF
CDR3nt: TGTGCCAGCAGTAGACGACAGGGGGCGCACACTGAAGCTTTCTTT
v_gene: TRBV6-1
len: 15
abundance: .
d_gene: TRBD1
j_gene: TRBJ1-1

CDR3aa: CASQSGANYGYTF
CDR3nt: TGTGCCTCCCAATCGGGGGCTAACTATGGCTACACCTTC
v_gene: TRBV10-3
len: 13
abundance: .
d_gene: .
j_gene: TRBJ1-2

CDR3aa: CAISAGTGSYNEQFF
CDR3nt: TGTGCCATCAGCGCCGGGACAGGGTCCTACAATGAGCAGTTCTTC
v_gene: TRBV10-3
len: 15
abundance: .
d_gene: TRBD1
j_gene: TRBJ2-1

CDR3aa: CSVVGTSESLTYNEQFF
CDR3nt: TGCAGCGTTGTTGGTACTAGCGAGAGCCTAACCTACAATGAGCAGTTCTTC
v_gene: TRBV29-1
len: 17
abundance: few
d_gene: TRBD2
j_gene: TRBJ2-1

CDR3aa: CASTTWRGFTDTQYF
CDR3nt: TGTGCCAGCACCACTTGGCGGGGATTCACAGATACGCAGTATTTT
v_gene: TRBV7-2
len: 15
abundance: .
d_gene: .
j_gene: TRBJ2-3

CDR3aa: CASSQGSGTQFF
CDR3nt: TGTGCCAGCAGCCAAGGGAGCGGGACACAGTTCTTC
v_gene: TRBV3-1
len: 12
abundance: many
d_gene: .
j_gene: TRBJ2-1

CDR3aa: CASSFSGRATYEQYF
CDR3nt: TGTGCCAGCAGCTTCAGCGGGAGGGCAACCTACGAGCAGTACTTC
v_gene: TRBV28
len: 15
abundance: few
d_gene: TRBD2
j_gene: TRBJ2-7

CDR3aa: CASSQAGRSYEQYF
CDR3nt: TGCGCCAGCAGCCAAGCCGGTCGCTCCTACGAGCAGTACTTC
v_gene: TRBV4-1
len: 14
abundance: few
d_gene: .
j_gene: TRBJ2-7

CDR3aa: CASSYSGLATYNEQFF
CDR3nt: TGTGCCAGCAGCTACTCAGGACTAGCGACCTACAATGAGCAGTTCTTC
v_gene: TRBV3-1
len: 16
abundance: many
d_gene: TRBD2
j_gene: TRBJ2-1

CDR3aa: CATSDPNRARYGYTF
CDR3nt: TGTGCCACCAGTGACCCCAACAGGGCCAGGTATGGCTACACCTTC
v_gene: TRBV24-1
len: 15
abundance: .
d_gene: .
j_gene: TRBJ1-2

CDR3aa: CASSPSEPGANVLTF
CDR3nt: TGTGCCAGCAGCCCGAGCGAACCTGGGGCCAACGTCCTGACTTTC
v_gene: TRBV4-2
len: 15
abundance: .
d_gene: .
j_gene: TRBJ2-6

CDR3aa: CASSRASEQIGNEQFF
CDR3nt: TGTGCCAGCAGCCGCGCGTCAGAACAGATAGGGAATGAGCAGTTCTTC
v_gene: TRBV12-3/TRBV12-4
len: 16
abundance: .
d_gene: .
j_gene: TRBJ2-1

CDR3aa: CASSLVRQTNTEAFF
CDR3nt: TGTGCCAGCAGCTTAGTTCGACAGACGAACACTGAAGCTTTCTTT
v_gene: TRBV11-3
len: 15
abundance: many
d_gene: .
j_gene: TRBJ1-1

CDR3aa: CASSDVAGVYNEQFF
CDR3nt: TGTGCCAGCAGTGACGTAGCGGGAGTGTACAATGAGCAGTTCTTC
v_gene: TRBV25-1
len: 15
abundance: few
d_gene: TRBD2
j_gene: TRBJ2-1

CDR3aa: CSAATGEETQYF
CDR3nt: TGCAGTGCCGCGACAGGGGAAGAGACCCAGTACTTC
v_gene: TRBV20-1
len: 12
abundance: few
d_gene: TRBD1
j_gene: TRBJ2-5

CDR3aa: CASSYSDDKPQHF
CDR3nt: TGTGCCAGCAGTTACTCGGATGATAAGCCCCAGCATTTT
v_gene: TRBV6-5
len: 13
abundance: few
d_gene: .
j_gene: TRBJ1-5

CDR3aa: CASEGTGSSYEQYF
CDR3nt: TGTGCCTCCGAAGGGACAGGGAGCTCCTACGAGCAGTACTTC
v_gene: TRBV30
len: 14
abundance: many
d_gene: TRBD1
j_gene: TRBJ2-7

CDR3aa: CASSPKDRGANEQFF
CDR3nt: TGTGCCAGCTCACCAAAGGACAGGGGGGCGAATGAGCAGTTCTTC
v_gene: TRBV18
len: 15
abundance: few
d_gene: TRBD1
j_gene: TRBJ2-1